What follows is one T cell receptor (beta chain) and its context. The data originate from a study of blood T cell repertoires in COVID-19. V shed 9 bases and J shed 7 bases, with 21 bases lying between them. CDR1 and CDR2 (germline): MGHRA, YSYEKL. The CDR3 extends over 14 amino acids. TCRdb's table, derived via immunoSEQ multiplex PCR, lists solely in-frame clones and lacks some. Among over 250,000 clones listed, more than 90% were seen once. The sequenced material came from peripheral blood. This chain joins TRBV4-1 and TRBJ2-5, with D possibly matching TRBD2 (6 bases). The sequence derives from a person aged 18 to 30 with COVID-19, enrolled during active disease. CDR3 sequence reads: CASTETEVGGTQYF. The CDR3 DNA is TGCGCCAGTACCGAGACGGAGGTGGGGGGGACCCAGTACTTC.